In its sample, the clone carrying this T cell receptor (beta chain) was seen many times. TCRdb re-called the 5' RACE reads with MiXCR, one entry per CDR3 protein. The table has under 150,000 distinct CDR3 sequences, roughly 8% seen once. The sample originates from a study of T cells after yellow fever vaccination. The CDR3 is made up of 13 amino acids. The germline V gene has CDR1 SGDLS and CDR2 YYNGEE. Trimming removed 0 bases from V and 0 bases from J, with 3 bases in between. The sample here was CD4+ T cells sorted from PBMCs, taken 5 days after the yellow fever booster vaccination. The gene calls are TRBV9 and TRBJ1-1; D unresolved. The clonotype originates from a man aged 25 to 40 who received the YFV17D yellow fever vaccine. Here the CDR3 DNA reads TGTGCCAGCAGCGTAGCATTGAACACTGAAGCTTTCTTT. Its translation is CASSVALNTEAFF.